The 29 T cell receptor beta chains below were found in one sample sequenced in a study of blood T cells in healthy people across ages. Alongside a J-beta primer mix, a sample-barcoded 5' primer served in a second PCR lasting about 7 to 12 cycles. TCRdb re-derived calls from the 5' RACE reads in MiXCR, one entry per CDR3 protein. The data contain just under 750,000 distinct CDR3 sequences, 22% of them singletons. The material sequenced was blood. The receptors shown here come from a man in his 70s in good health.

This clonotype turned up a few times. The CDR3 bases are TGCGCCAGCAGCCAGCTTCTAGCGTCAGATACGCAGTATTTT. It specifies CASSQLLASDTQYF. This chain joins TRBV4-3 and TRBJ2-3, with D tentatively TRBD2 (6 bases). The germline V gene has CDR1 LGHNA and CDR2 YSLEER. Deletions cut 3 bases from V and 4 bases from J, with 11 bases between. The CDR3 spans 14 residues.

The CDR3: CASRWGATNEKLFF. The CDR3 DNA follows: TGCGCCAGCAGATGGGGGGCAACTAATGAAAAACTGTTTTTT. This chain joins TRBV10-2 and TRBJ1-4, with D perhaps matching TRBD1 (5 bases). The CDR3 loop spans 14 amino acids. Trimming took off 6 bases at V and 0 bases at J, with 8 bases between the two ends. Looked up from germline, CDR1 is WSHSY and CDR2 is SAAADI.

This clonotype turned up a few times. This sequence joins TRBV5-1 and TRBJ1-2; 7 nucleotides match TRBD1. The CDR3 length is 14 residues. Germline V CDR1 and CDR2: SGHRS, YFSETQ. V dropped 3 bases and J dropped 4; count of bases not matched to a gene: 6. CDR3 nucleotides: TGCGCCAGCAGCTGGGGGGACAGAACCTATGGCTACACCTTC. It codes for CASSWGDRTYGYTF.

This clonotype was detected many times. This chain links TRBV6-6 with TRBJ1-5; maybe TRBD1 (6 bases). V lost 6 bases to trimming and J lost 5 bases, with 11 bases between them. CDR3 length equals 13 residues. Germline values: CDR1 MNHNY, CDR2 SVGAGI (reference sequence). Here the CDR3 DNA reads TGTGCCAGCAGCCCCGGACAGTATCAGCCCCAGCATTTT. Translation gives CASSPGQYQPQHF.

The rearrangement joins TRBV18 to TRBJ1-2, with 7 bases aligning to TRBD1. This CDR3 has 13 residues. V dropped 2 bases and J dropped 6; count of bases not matched to a gene: 3. Germline V CDR1 and CDR2: KGHSH, LQKENI. The CDR3 nucleotides are TGTGCCAGCTCACCAGGACAGGCGGATGGCTACACCTTC. This sequence encodes CASSPGQADGYTF.

There are a few counts of this clonotype. V usage is TRBV20-1 and J usage is TRBJ2-1, with 10 bases lining up with TRBD2. Trimming at V came to 7 bases and at J to 7 bases, leaving 7 bases not matched to a gene. CDR3 length: 13 residues. Germline V gene sequence: CDR1 DFQATT, CDR2 SNEGSKA (reference sequence). Here the CDR3 DNA reads TGCAGTGGTCTTAGCGGGAGGATGAATGAGCAGTTCTTC. The encoded protein is CSGLSGRMNEQFF.

A note on this clonotype: At one boundary the junction diverges from the germline segment, which might be a read error. The chain uses TRBV24-1 and TRBJ2-2; D uncertain. In germline, CDR1 is KGHDR, CDR2 SFDVKD. The CDR3 contains 14 residues. In DNA, the CDR3 is TGTGCCGCCAGTGATAGCACGAACACCGGGGAGCTGTTTTTT. This gives the protein CAASDSTNTGELFF.

This clonotype showed up just once. The V gene is TRBV6-6, the J gene TRBJ2-5; D is perhaps TRBD2 (6 bases). The closer fit of TRBJ2-7 to the DNA end suggests the J call may be wrong. The CDR3 runs 14 residues. Looked up from germline, CDR1 is MNHNY and CDR2 is SVGAGI (reference sequence). The CDR3 spells CASSYTGGWDEQYV. CDR3 sequence (DNA): TGTGCCAGCAGTTACACTGGAGGGTGGGACGAGCAGTACGTC.

There are a few counts of this clonotype. The chain couples TRBV4-2 to TRBJ1-4; D unresolved. The CDR3 runs to 16 residues. V lost 0 bases and J lost 4, with 12 bases in between. Germline values: CDR1 LGHNA, CDR2 YNFKEQ. The CDR3 nucleotides read TGTGCCAGCAGCCAAGAGTCGGGGTCTTATAATGAAAAACTGTTTTTT. Its translation is CASSQESGSYNEKLFF.

This sequence joins TRBV29-1 and TRBJ2-5, with 11 nucleotides matching TRBD2. V dropped 4 bases and J dropped 5; count of bases not matched to a gene: 12. Germline CDR1 SQVTM, CDR2 ANQGSEA. This CDR3 region has 16 residues. CDR3 loop: CSVAGLAGGGVETQYF. The DNA for the CDR3 is TGCAGCGTTGCTGGCCTAGCGGGAGGTGGGGTGGAGACCCAGTACTTC.

This clonotype has more than one count but fewer than ten. The chain joins TRBV29-1 to TRBJ2-2, with D unclear. The CDR3 length is 13 residues. In germline, CDR1 is SQVTM, CDR2 ANQGSEA. V lost 7 bases and J lost 4, with 13 bases in between. This chain's CDR3 is CSGTTDLTGELFF. In DNA, the CDR3 is TGCAGCGGCACAACAGACCTCACCGGGGAGCTGTTTTTT.

This clonotype showed up many times. The V call is TRBV29-1, the J call TRBJ2-4; D perhaps matches TRBD1 (5 bases). The germline V gene encodes CDR1 SQVTM and CDR2 ANQGSEA. With 7 bases removed from V and 1 base from J, the gap between germline ends came to 11 bases. CDR3 length: 13 residues. The CDR3 here is CSAMPGAKNIQYF. The CDR3 DNA reads as TGCAGCGCCATGCCAGGGGCCAAAAACATTCAGTACTTC.

The genes are TRBV12-3 or TRBV12-4 and TRBJ2-3, with D perhaps TRBD2 (5 bases). The CDR3 contains 16 residues. V was clipped by 7 bases and J by 3 bases, with 20 bases between them. CDR3 protein: CASTWSLAVGTDTQYF. CDR3 bases: TGTGCCAGCACCTGGAGCCTAGCAGTGGGGACAGATACGCAGTATTTT.

There are many counts of this clonotype. V and J are TRBV5-6 and TRBJ2-1, with D possibly matching TRBD2 (6 bases). The V end lost 2 bases, the J end lost 4 bases, and 13 bases lay between the germline ends. The CDR3 is made up of 15 amino acids. Per germline, CDR1 SGHDT and CDR2 YYEEEE. DNA for the CDR3: TGTGCCAGCAGCTTTGCCGGGACTTCATACAATGAGCAGTTCTTC. This sequence encodes CASSFAGTSYNEQFF.

The chain couples TRBV20-1 to TRBJ1-3; D is unclear. The germline CDR1 and CDR2 sequences are DFQATT and SNEGSKA (reference sequence). Trimming shortened V by 2 bases and J by 5 bases, and 19 bases separated the two germline ends. The CDR3 has 16 residues. Here the CDR3 DNA reads TGCAGTGCTAGATCTCAAGTCCTGGGGAGCAGAAACACCATATATTTT. It translates to CSARSQVLGSRNTIYF.

This clonotype showed up just a few times. The rearrangement links TRBV7-9 to TRBJ1-5; TRBD1 agrees at 9 bases. This CDR3 region has 14 residues. V lost 4 bases and J lost 7; bases outside the gene matches: 5. Germline V gives CDR1 SEHNR, CDR2 FQNEAQ (reference sequence). The CDR3 nucleotides read TGTGCCAGCAGCTCTGGGACAGGGAGGCAGCCCCAGCATTTT. It translates to CASSSGTGRQPQHF. The complete variable domain, with remaining parts taken from reference TRBV7-9 and TRBJ1-5, reads DTGVSQNPRHKITKRGQNVTFRCDPISEHNRLYWYRQTLGQGPEFLTYFQNEAQLEKSRLLSDRFSAERPKGSFSTLEIQRTEQGDSAMYLCASSSGTGRQPQHFGDGTRLSIL.

This clonotype was picked up a small number of times. This sequence joins TRBV20-1 and TRBJ1-5; D uncertain. Trimming took off 1 base at V and 0 bases at J, with 7 bases between the two ends. The CDR3 is 14 residues long. Germline V lookup: CDR1 DFQATT, CDR2 SNEGSKA (reference sequence). The CDR3 protein is CSARGLNSNQPQHF. The CDR3 nucleotides read TGCAGTGCTAGAGGCTTAAATAGCAATCAGCCCCAGCATTTT.

The chain carries TRBV7-2 and TRBJ2-5; D tentatively reads TRBD1 or TRBD2 (6 bases each). Germline-derived CDR1 and CDR2 are SGHTA and FQGNSA. V shed 7 bases and J shed 3 bases, with 18 bases lying between them. The CDR3 runs to 15 residues. The CDR3 nucleotides are TGTGCCAGCAATCGGGGGACACTGACTAAAGAGACCCAGTACTTC. It translates to CASNRGTLTKETQYF. Combining the CDR3 with reference TRBV7-2 and TRBJ2-5 gives the whole variable domain GAGVSQSPSNKVTEKGKDVELRCDPISGHTALYWYRQSLGQGLEFLIYFQGNSAPDKSGLPSDRFSAERTGGSVSTLTIQRTQQEDSAVYLCASNRGTLTKETQYFGPGTRLLVL.

This clonotype was observed a few times. The V gene is TRBV5-5, the J gene TRBJ2-2; the D gene could be TRBD1 or TRBD2 (6 bases each). The CDR3 contains 17 residues. Germline V lookup: CDR1 SGHKS, CDR2 YYEKEE (reference sequence). Deletions cut 8 bases from V and 2 bases from J, with 22 bases between. CDR3 amino acids: CASWRGAERINTGELFF. The CDR3 DNA follows: TGTGCCAGTTGGAGGGGGGCGGAGCGGATAAACACCGGGGAGCTGTTTTTT.

This clonotype was observed a few times. The rearrangement uses TRBV6-1 and TRBJ2-5; D assignment may be TRBD1 or TRBD2 (5 bases each). TRBJ2-7 explains the end of the DNA better; the J call may be wrong. The germline CDR1 and CDR2 sequences are MNHNS and SASEGT. This CDR3 is built from 14 residues. Written as DNA, the CDR3 is TGTGCCAGCAGTGTCCCAGGGCGGGTTGACGAGCAGTACGTC. Translation gives CASSVPGRVDEQYV.

On this clonotype: The junction shows a germline mismatch at one end, possibly a read error. This chain links TRBV5-1 with TRBJ2-2, with 9 bases lining up with TRBD2. This CDR3 has 16 residues. Germline assignment: CDR1 SGHRS and CDR2 YFSETQ. CDR3 sequence reads: CASSLGLAVNTRELFF. In DNA, the CDR3 is TGCGCCAGCAGCTTGGGACTAGCGGTGAACACCAGGGAGCTGTTTTTT.

This clonotype has a handful of counts. This chain joins TRBV29-1 and TRBJ2-3, with TRBD2 identical over 14 bases. Per germline, CDR1 SQVTM and CDR2 ANQGSEA. The CDR3 length is 18 residues. The V and J ends lost 6 bases and 1 base, in that order; junction bases with no gene match: 12. This CDR3 is CSVTARLAGGMGTDTQYF. The CDR3 bases are TGCAGCGTCACGGCCCGACTAGCGGGAGGGATGGGCACAGATACGCAGTATTTT.

For this clonotype: Just one base apart from a much larger clone, this may be a read error. The gene calls are TRBV29-1 and TRBJ2-4; D may correspond to TRBD1 or TRBD2 (5 bases each). This CDR3 has 12 residues. CDR1 and CDR2 from the germline V gene are SQVTM and ANQGSEA. Written as DNA, the CDR3 is TGCAGCGTTAGCAGGGACCAAAACATTCACTACTTC. Translated, it gives CSVSRDQNIHYF.

This clonotype was counted a few times. V usage is TRBV5-1 and J usage is TRBJ2-7, with TRBD2 matching over 7 bases. The trim removed 7 bases at V and 4 bases at J, leaving 11 bases unmatched. Per germline, CDR1 SGHRS and CDR2 YFSETQ. There are 14 residues in the CDR3. Written as DNA, the CDR3 is TGCGCCAGCGGATACGGGGGGTCTACTTACGAGCAGTACTTC. This encodes CASGYGGSTYEQYF.

There are many counts of this clonotype. The J gene is TRBJ2-1, the V gene TRBV20-1; D is perhaps TRBD2 (6 bases). The CDR3 contains 15 residues. Germline CDR1 DFQATT, CDR2 SNEGSKA (reference sequence). V dropped 1 base and J dropped 10 bases, with 20 bases sitting between them. The CDR3 sequence is CSARGLGLPPMEQFF. The CDR3 DNA sequence: TGCAGTGCTAGAGGGCTTGGACTACCTCCCATGGAGCAGTTCTTC.

This clonotype came up many times. The chain recombines TRBV7-9 with TRBJ1-1; a possible D gene is TRBD1 (6 bases). This CDR3 region has 21 residues. Germline V gives CDR1 SEHNR, CDR2 FQNEAQ (reference sequence). V was trimmed by 1 base and J by 1 base, leaving 28 bases between them. The CDR3 nucleotides are TGTGCCAGCAGCTTAGGAGGTTGGTCGGGCAAAGGGGGGGTAAAGAACACTGAAGCTTTCTTT. Encoded protein: CASSLGGWSGKGGVKNTEAFF. Complete variable domain (other parts from reference TRBV7-9 and TRBJ1-1): DTGVSQNPRHKITKRGQNVTFRCDPISEHNRLYWYRQTLGQGPEFLTYFQNEAQLEKSRLLSDRFSAERPKGSFSTLEIQRTEQGDSAMYLCASSLGGWSGKGGVKNTEAFFGQGTRLTVV.

This clonotype was seen only a few times. The chain couples TRBV12-3 or TRBV12-4 to TRBJ2-2, with 11 bases lining up with TRBD2. The CDR3 runs 16 residues. V shed 7 bases and J 0 bases; nucleotides not matched to a gene: 4. CDR3 bases: TGTGCCAGCATGAAGACTAGCGGGGCGAACACCGGGGAGCTGTTTTTT. The encoded protein is CASMKTSGANTGELFF.

The chain recombines TRBV7-2 with TRBJ2-1; D remains ambiguous. This CDR3 spans 15 amino acids. V shed 5 bases and J shed 0 bases, with 11 bases lying between them. Per germline, CDR1 SGHTA and CDR2 FQGNSA. This CDR3 reads CASSPGPFSYNEQFF. CDR3 in DNA: TGTGCCAGCAGCCCCGGACCCTTCTCCTACAATGAGCAGTTCTTC.

This clonotype was observed a few times. The V call is TRBV2, the J call TRBJ2-1; 7 bases map to TRBD1. CDR1 and CDR2 (germline): SNHLY, FYNNEI. With 4 bases clipped from V and 5 bases from J, the junction kept 2 bases outside the gene matches. The length of the CDR3 is 13 residues. CDR3 region: CASSADRHNEQFF. The CDR3 region has the DNA TGTGCCAGCAGTGCGGACAGGCACAATGAGCAGTTCTTC.